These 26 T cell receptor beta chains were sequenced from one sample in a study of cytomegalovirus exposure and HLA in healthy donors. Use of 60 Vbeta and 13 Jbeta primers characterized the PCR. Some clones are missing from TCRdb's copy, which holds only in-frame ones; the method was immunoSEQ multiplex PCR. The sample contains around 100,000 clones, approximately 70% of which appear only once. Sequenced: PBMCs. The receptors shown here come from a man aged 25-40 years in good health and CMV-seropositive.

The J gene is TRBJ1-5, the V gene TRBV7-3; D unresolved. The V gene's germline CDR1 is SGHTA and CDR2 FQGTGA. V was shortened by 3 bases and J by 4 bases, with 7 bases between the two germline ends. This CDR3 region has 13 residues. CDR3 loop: CASSLGRNQPQHF. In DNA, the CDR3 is TGTGCCAGCAGCTTGGGGAGAAATCAGCCCCAGCATTTT.

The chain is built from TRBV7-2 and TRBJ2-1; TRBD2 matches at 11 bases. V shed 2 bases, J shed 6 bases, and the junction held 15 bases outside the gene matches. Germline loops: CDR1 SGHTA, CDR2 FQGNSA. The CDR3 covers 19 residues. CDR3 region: CASSLLELAGDRVGNEQFF. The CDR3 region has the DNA TGTGCCAGCAGCTTACTAGAACTAGCGGGAGATCGGGTCGGCAATGAGCAGTTCTTC.

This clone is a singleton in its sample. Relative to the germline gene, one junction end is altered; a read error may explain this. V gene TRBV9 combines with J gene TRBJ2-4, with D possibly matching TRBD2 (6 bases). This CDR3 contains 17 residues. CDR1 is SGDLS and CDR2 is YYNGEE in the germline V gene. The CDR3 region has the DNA TGTGCCAGCAGCGTAGCTGACTATTCACTAGCCAAAAACAGTCAGTACTTC. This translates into CASSVADYSLAKNSQYF.

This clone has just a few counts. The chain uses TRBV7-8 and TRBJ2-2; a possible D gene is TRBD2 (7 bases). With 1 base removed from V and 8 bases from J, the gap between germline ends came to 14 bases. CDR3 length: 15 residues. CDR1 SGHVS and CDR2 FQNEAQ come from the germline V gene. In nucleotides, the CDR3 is TGTGCCAGCAGCTTAGATGGGCGGGGGCAAGGGGAGCTGTTTTTT. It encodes CASSLDGRGQGELFF.

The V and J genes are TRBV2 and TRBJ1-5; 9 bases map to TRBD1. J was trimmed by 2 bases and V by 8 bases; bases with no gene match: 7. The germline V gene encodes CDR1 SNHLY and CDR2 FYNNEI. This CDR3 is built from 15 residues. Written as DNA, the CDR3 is TGTGCCAGCGGGCGGGACAGGGACGGCAATCAGCCCCAGCATTTT. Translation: CASGRDRDGNQPQHF.

CDR3 in amino acids: CASSVEELAGTQYF. In DNA, the CDR3 is TGCGCCAGCAGCGTAGAAGAGCTGGCAGGTACGCAGTATTTT. The genes are TRBV5-1 and TRBJ2-3, with unresolved D. Germline V gene lookup returns CDR1 SGHRS and CDR2 YFSETQ. Trimming cost V 4 bases and J 8 bases, with 17 bases left between them. This CDR3 has 14 amino acids.

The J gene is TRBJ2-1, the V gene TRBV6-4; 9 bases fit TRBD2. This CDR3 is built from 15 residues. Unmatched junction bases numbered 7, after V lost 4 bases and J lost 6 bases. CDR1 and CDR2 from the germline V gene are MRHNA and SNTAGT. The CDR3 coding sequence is TGTGCCAGCAGTGTAGAACTAGCGGGTTCCAATGAGCAGTTCTTC. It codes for CASSVELAGSNEQFF.

The DNA of the CDR3 is TGTGCCAGCAGTTTTATATGGGGGTCCGGGACTAGTGGACGGAGTACGCAGTATTTT. It is translated as CASSFIWGSGTSGRSTQYF. The rearrangement joins TRBV27 to TRBJ2-3, with 8 bases matching TRBD2. Germline CDR1 is MNHEY and CDR2 is SMNVEV (reference sequence). The CDR3 is 19 amino acids. V was clipped by 3 bases and J by 8 bases; unmatched bases: 22.

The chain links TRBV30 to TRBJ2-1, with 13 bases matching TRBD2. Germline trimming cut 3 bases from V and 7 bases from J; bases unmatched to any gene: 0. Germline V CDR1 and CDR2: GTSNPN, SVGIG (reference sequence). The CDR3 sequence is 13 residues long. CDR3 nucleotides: TGTGCCTGGAGGGGACTAGCGGGGAATGAGCAGTTCTTC. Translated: CAWRGLAGNEQFF.

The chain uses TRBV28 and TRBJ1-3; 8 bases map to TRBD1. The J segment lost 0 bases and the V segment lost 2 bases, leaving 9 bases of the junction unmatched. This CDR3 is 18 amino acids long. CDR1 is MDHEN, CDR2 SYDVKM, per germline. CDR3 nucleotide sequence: TGTGCCAGCAGTTTAGCCCGGACAGGGCACTACTCTGGAAACACCATATATTTT. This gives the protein CASSLARTGHYSGNTIYF.

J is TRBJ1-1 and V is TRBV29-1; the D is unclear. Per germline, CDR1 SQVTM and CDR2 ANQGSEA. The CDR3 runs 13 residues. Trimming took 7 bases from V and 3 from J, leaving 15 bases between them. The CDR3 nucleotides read TGCAGCGCCAATCGGGCGCGGGACACTGAAGCTTTCTTT. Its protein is CSANRARDTEAFF.

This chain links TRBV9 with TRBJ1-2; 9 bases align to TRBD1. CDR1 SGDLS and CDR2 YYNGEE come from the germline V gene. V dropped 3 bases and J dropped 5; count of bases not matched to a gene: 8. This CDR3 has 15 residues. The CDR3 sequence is CASSASGTGPYGYTF. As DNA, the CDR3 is TGTGCCAGCAGCGCTTCCGGGACAGGGCCATATGGCTACACCTTC.

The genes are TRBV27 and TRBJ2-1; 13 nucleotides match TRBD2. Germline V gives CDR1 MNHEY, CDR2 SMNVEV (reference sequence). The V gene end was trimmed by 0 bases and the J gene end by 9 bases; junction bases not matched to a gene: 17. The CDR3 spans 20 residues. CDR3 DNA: TGTGCCAGCAGTTTATCCCCGGGACTAGCGGGATCCCGCGCCGGCGGTGAGCAGTTCTTC. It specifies CASSLSPGLAGSRAGGEQFF.

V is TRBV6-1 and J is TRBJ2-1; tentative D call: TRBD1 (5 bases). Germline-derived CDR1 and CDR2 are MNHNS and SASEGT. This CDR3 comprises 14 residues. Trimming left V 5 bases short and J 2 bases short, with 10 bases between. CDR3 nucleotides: TGTGCCAGCAGTCCGGCAGGGCCCTACAATGAGCAGTTCTTC. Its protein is CASSPAGPYNEQFF.

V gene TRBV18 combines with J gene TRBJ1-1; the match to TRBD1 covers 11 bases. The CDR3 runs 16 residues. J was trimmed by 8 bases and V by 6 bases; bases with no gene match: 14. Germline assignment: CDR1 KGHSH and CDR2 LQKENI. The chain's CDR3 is CASSPGLGTGGGEAFF. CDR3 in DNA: TGTGCCAGCTCCCCAGGTCTCGGGACAGGGGGAGGCGAAGCTTTCTTT.

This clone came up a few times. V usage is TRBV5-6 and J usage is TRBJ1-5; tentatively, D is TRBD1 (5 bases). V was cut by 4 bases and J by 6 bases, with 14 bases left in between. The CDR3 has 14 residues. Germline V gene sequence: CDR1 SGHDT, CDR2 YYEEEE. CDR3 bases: TGTGCCAGCAGCACTGGGGACGGGGGTCAGCCCCAGCATTTT. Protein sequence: CASSTGDGGQPQHF.

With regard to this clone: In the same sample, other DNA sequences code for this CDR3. CDR3 region: CASSVGTVQETQYF. The CDR3 DNA reads as TGTGCCAGCAGCGTCGGGACAGTCCAAGAGACCCAGTACTTC. The V gene is TRBV9, the J gene TRBJ2-5; 7 bases fit TRBD1. Germline CDR1 SGDLS, CDR2 YYNGEE. V dropped 2 bases and J dropped 1; count of bases not matched to a gene: 2. The CDR3 totals 14 residues.

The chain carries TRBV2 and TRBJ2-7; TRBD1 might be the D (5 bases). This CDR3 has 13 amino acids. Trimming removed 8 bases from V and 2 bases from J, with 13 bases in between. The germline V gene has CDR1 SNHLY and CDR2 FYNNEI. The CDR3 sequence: CASATPGTYEQYF. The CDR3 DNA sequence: TGTGCCAGCGCCACTCCAGGGACCTACGAGCAGTACTTC.

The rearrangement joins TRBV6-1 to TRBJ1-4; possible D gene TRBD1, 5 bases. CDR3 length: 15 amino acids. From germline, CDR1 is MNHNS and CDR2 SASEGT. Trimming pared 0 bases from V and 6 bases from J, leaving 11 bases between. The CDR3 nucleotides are TGTGCCAGCAGTGAAGCACGGGGGAAGGATGAAAAACTGTTTTTT. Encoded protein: CASSEARGKDEKLFF.

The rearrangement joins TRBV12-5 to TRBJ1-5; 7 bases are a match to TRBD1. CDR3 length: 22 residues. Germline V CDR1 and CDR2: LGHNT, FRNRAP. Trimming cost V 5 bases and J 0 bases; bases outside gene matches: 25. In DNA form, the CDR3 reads TGTGCTAGTGGTCACGAGTCAACTTTAACCGGGACAGCCCGTTTTAGCAATCAGCCCCAGCATTTT. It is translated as CASGHESTLTGTARFSNQPQHF.

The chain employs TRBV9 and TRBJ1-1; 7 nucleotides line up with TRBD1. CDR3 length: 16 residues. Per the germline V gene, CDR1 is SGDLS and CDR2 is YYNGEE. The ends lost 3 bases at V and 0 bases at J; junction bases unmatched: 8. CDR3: CASSGQGRPMNTEAFF. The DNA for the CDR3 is TGTGCCAGCAGCGGACAGGGTCGTCCCATGAACACTGAAGCTTTCTTT.

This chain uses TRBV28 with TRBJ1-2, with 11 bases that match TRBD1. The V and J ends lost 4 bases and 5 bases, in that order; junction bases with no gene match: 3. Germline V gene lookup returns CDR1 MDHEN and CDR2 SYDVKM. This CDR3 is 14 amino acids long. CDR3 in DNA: TGTGCCAGCAGTTCGGACAGGGGGCTTTATGGCTACACCTTC. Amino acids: CASSSDRGLYGYTF.

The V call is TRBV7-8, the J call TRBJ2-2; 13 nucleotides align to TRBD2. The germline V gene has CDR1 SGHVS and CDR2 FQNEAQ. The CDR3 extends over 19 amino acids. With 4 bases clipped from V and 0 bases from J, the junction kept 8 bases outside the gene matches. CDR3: CASSSRRLAGGPNTGELFF. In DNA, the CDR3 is TGTGCCAGCAGCTCCCGCAGACTAGCGGGGGGCCCGAACACCGGGGAGCTGTTTTTT. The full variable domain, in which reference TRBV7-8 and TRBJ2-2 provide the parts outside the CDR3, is GAGVSQSPRYKVAKRGQDVALRCDPISGHVSLFWYQQALGQGPEFLTYFQNEAQLDKSGLPSDRFFAERPEGSVSTLKIQRTQQEDSAVYLCASSSRRLAGGPNTGELFFGEGSRLTVL.

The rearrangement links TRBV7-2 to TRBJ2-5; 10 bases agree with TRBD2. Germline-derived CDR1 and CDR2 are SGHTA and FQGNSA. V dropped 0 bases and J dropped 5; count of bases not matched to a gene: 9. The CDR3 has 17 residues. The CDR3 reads CASSLALLAGGRETQYF. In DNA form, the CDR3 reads TGTGCCAGCAGCTTAGCGCTATTAGCGGGGGGCAGGGAGACCCAGTACTTC. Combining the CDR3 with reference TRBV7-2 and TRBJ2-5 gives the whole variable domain GAGVSQSPSNKVTEKGKDVELRCDPISGHTALYWYRQSLGQGLEFLIYFQGNSAPDKSGLPSDRFSAERTGGSVSTLTIQRTQQEDSAVYLCASSLALLAGGRETQYFGPGTRLLVL.

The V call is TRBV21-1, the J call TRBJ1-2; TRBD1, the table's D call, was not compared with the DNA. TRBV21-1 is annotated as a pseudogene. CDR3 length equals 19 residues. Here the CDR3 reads CASSKDEGWGPFLFDGYTF. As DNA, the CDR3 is TGTGCCAGCAGCAAAGATGAGGGTTGGGGGCCGTTTCTCTTCGATGGCTACACCTTC.

As DNA, the CDR3 is TGCGCCAGCAGCCAACCCGCCGTGGGCGGGGTCTACGAGCAGTACGTC. Protein: CASSQPAVGGVYEQYV. J is TRBJ2-7 and V is TRBV4-1; D perhaps matches TRBD2 (6 bases). Germline V lookup: CDR1 MGHRA, CDR2 YSYEKL. This CDR3 region has 16 residues. Trimming shortened V by 2 bases and J by 3 bases, and 17 bases separated the two germline ends.